This T cell receptor (beta chain) was obtained from a study of blood T cell repertoires in COVID-19. Libraries were prepared by immunoSEQ multiplex PCR; TCRdb keeps only in-frame clonotypes and omits some of them. The table includes 200,000 to 250,000 clones, around 82% detected once. Germline trimming cut 7 bases from V and 4 bases from J; bases unmatched to any gene: 6. The germline CDR1 and CDR2 sequences are MNHEY and SVGAGI. The CDR3 is 13 residues long. The chain has TRBV6-5 and TRBJ2-5; 7 nucleotides line up with TRBD2. The sequencing input was peripheral blood. The receptor's source is a woman in her twenties or thirties who had recovered from COVID-19. CDR3 sequence reads: CASTVAGAETQYF. In DNA form, the CDR3 reads TGTGCCAGCACCGTGGCGGGAGCAGAGACCCAGTACTTC.